The rows below give T cell receptor beta chains drawn from one sample of a study of OX40 agonist ivuxolimab in advanced cancers. The table came from immunoSEQ multiplex PCR; TCRdb's copy has only in-frame clones and leaves some out. The sample has just under 65,000 clones, 81% seen once; the top ten hold around 1%. Specimen: CD4+ or CD8+ T cells sorted from blood, collected in a trial of the OX40 agonist ivuxolimab. These receptors originate from an adult with an advanced solid tumor such as melanoma, head and neck, liver or kidney cancer. CDR3s include the opening cysteine and the closing phenylalanine or tryptophan. The D gene is left open where the match is weak. Clone size, where shown, is once, few, many, or a class for clones that have expanded.

>TRBJ2-7|14|TRBD1|TRBV6-5|few
CASRSGQVSYEQYF
TGTGCCAGCAGGTCGGGACAGGTATCCTACGAGCAGTACTTC
>TRBJ1-6|15|NA|TRBV7-9|NA
CASSLSAGYNSPLHF
TGTGCCAGCAGCTTATCCGCAGGCTATAATTCACCCCTCCACTTT
>TRBJ1-2|13|TRBD1|TRBV9|NA
CASSRGQGDGYTF
TGTGCCAGCAGCCGAGGACAGGGTGATGGCTACACCTTC
>TRBJ1-1|14|TRBD1|TRBV5-1|NA
CASSLGGQLTEAFF
TGCGCCAGCAGCTTGGGGGGACAGCTCACTGAAGCTTTCTTT
>TRBJ1-2|14|TRBD1|TRBV19|NA
CASTTGDRSGGYTF
TGTGCCAGTACCACAGGGGACAGGTCTGGGGGCTACACCTTC
>TRBJ2-7|15|TRBD2|TRBV9|NA
CASSEGSGGAGEQYF
TGTGCCAGCAGCGAGGGGAGCGGGGGGGCCGGCGAGCAGTACTTC
>TRBJ1-5|12|NA|TRBV4-1|NA
CASSSGHQPQHF
TGCGCCAGCAGCTCCGGACATCAGCCCCAGCATTTT
>TRBJ2-7|14|TRBD2|TRBV5-1|NA
CASSSGTSGYEQYF
TGCGCCAGCAGCTCCGGGACTAGCGGGTACGAGCAGTACTTC
>TRBJ1-5|15|TRBD1|TRBV18|once
CASSPRTGADQPQHF
TGTGCCAGCTCACCCCGGACAGGGGCTGATCAGCCCCAGCATTTT
>TRBJ2-4|17|NA|TRBV11-2|NA
CASSLGGFGPRMTLQYF
TGTGCCAGCAGCTTAGGTGGGTTTGGTCCGAGGATGACCCTTCAGTACTTC
>TRBJ1-5|14|TRBD1|TRBV6-1|NA
CASSGRQGNQPQHF
TGTGCCAGCAGTGGAAGACAGGGAAATCAGCCCCAGCATTTT
>TRBJ1-3|16|TRBD1|TRBV4-2|NA
CASSQEATGTRNTIYF
TGTGCCAGCAGCCAAGAAGCGACAGGGACACGGAACACCATATATTTT
>TRBJ2-2|14|NA|TRBV4-1|NA
CASSPIMDTGELFF
TGCGCCAGCAGCCCTATCATGGACACCGGGGAGCTGTTTTTT
>TRBJ2-2|14|NA|TRBV5-4|NA
CASSSGVRTGELFF
TGTGCCAGCAGCTCGGGGGTGCGAACCGGGGAGCTGTTTTTT
>TRBJ2-2|15|NA|TRBV6-4|NA
CANHRKASNTGELFF
TGTGCCAACCACAGGAAGGCGTCGAACACCGGGGAGCTGTTTTTT
>TRBJ2-5|13|NA|TRBV28|NA
CASSWVSPETQYF
TGTGCCAGCAGTTGGGTTAGCCCAGAGACCCAGTACTTC
>TRBJ2-6|19|TRBD2|TRBV10-1|NA
CASSESTSGGAPGANVLTF
TGCGCCAGCAGTGAGTCGACTAGCGGGGGGGCCCCTGGGGCCAACGTCCTGACTTTC
>TRBJ2-7|15|TRBD2|TRBV14|NA
CASSQVGLAPNEQYF
TGTGCCAGCAGCCAAGTTGGACTAGCTCCAAACGAGCAGTACTTC
>TRBJ2-5|11|NA|TRBV20-1|NA
CSAPQLESKYF
TGCAGTGCTCCGCAATTAGAGTCCAAGTACTTC
>TRBJ2-7|15|NA|TRBV7-2|once
CASSPTRDTFYEQYF
TGTGCCAGCAGCCCGACTCGGGACACCTTCTACGAGCAGTACTTC
>TRBJ1-2|16|NA|TRBV7-2|NA
CASSPIPVAGPGGYTF
TGTGCCAGCAGCCCCATACCCGTGGCGGGCCCAGGCGGCTACACCTTC
>TRBJ2-5|17|TRBD2|TRBV5-1|NA
CASSWTSGAPLQETQYF
TGCGCCAGCAGCTGGACTAGCGGGGCCCCTCTCCAAGAGACCCAGTACTTC
>TRBJ1-5|12|NA|TRBV28|few
CASSLLNQPQHF
TGTGCCAGCAGTTTACTTAATCAGCCCCAGCATTTT